What follows are 8 T cell receptor beta chains derived from one specimen sequenced in a study of tumor-infiltrating lymphocytes in primary liver carcinoma. Starting material of 450 to 500 ng total RNA yielded TCR beta cDNA via a constant-region primer. Libraries covering TCR beta were generated through three nested multiplex PCR rounds (using a slightly modified ARM-PCR). A C-beta reverse primer and TRBV1-TRBV30 forward primers served in each of the first two PCR rounds, at about 10 cycles apiece. TCRdb reprocessed the multiplex PCR reads with MiXCR, giving one entry per CDR3 protein. This table holds about 350,000 distinct CDR3 sequences, about 65% found once. It was unsorted whole blood that yielded blood RNA, and germline DNA was also extracted. The sequencing sample was made of peripheral blood. Source of these receptors: a man aged 35 to 55 with primary liver carcinoma and hepatitis B virus infection.

This chain connects TRBV11-2 to TRBJ2-5; the D call may be TRBD1 or TRBD2 (5 bases each). Trimming cost V 5 bases and J 3 bases, with 13 bases left between them. CDR3 length: 14 amino acids. Germline assignment: CDR1 SGHAT and CDR2 FQNNGV. CDR3 protein: CASSPGWGKETQYF. The CDR3 DNA follows: TGTGCCAGCAGCCCCGGGTGGGGGAAAGAGACCCAGTACTTC.

The table lists this clonotype with a count of one. It may be a read error: a sequence one base away is much more abundant. The CDR3 is CTSSLSGMGLYGYTF. CDR3 coding DNA: TGTACCAGCAGTTTATCAGGGATGGGCCTCTATGGCTACACCTTC. The gene calls are TRBV12-3 or TRBV12-4 and TRBJ1-2; the D gene is possibly TRBD1 (5 bases). This CDR3 has 15 residues.

This clonotype has only one observation. The rearrangement joins TRBV6-5 to TRBJ2-2, with 7 positions matching TRBD2. J lost 5 bases, V lost 6 bases, and 3 bases had no gene match. Germline loops: CDR1 MNHEY, CDR2 SVGAGI. This CDR3 region has 13 residues. The chain's CDR3 is CASRSGGTGELFF. Written as DNA, the CDR3 is TGTGCCAGCAGATCGGGGGGAACCGGGGAGCTGTTTTTT.

Of note for this clonotype: One junction end disagrees with the germline gene, perhaps due to a read error. The chain is built from TRBV29-1 and TRBJ2-1; perhaps D is TRBD1 or TRBD2 (5 bases each). From germline, CDR1 is SQVTM and CDR2 ANQGSEA. This CDR3 comprises 16 residues. The CDR3: CSAQGEISFSYNGQFF. DNA for the CDR3: TGCAGCGCTCAAGGGGAGATCTCCTTCTCCTACAATGGGCAGTTCTTC.

This clonotype was recorded many times. The chain uses TRBV6-2 or TRBV6-3 and TRBJ2-1; TRBD2 aligns across 12 bases. This CDR3 has 19 residues. CDR1 MNHEY and CDR2 SVGEGT come from the germline V gene. The V gene end was trimmed by 3 bases and the J gene end by 7 bases; junction bases not matched to a gene: 16. The CDR3: CASSYNPEASGRARNEQFF. The CDR3 DNA reads TGTGCCAGCAGTTATAACCCGGAGGCTAGCGGGAGGGCCAGAAATGAGCAGTTCTTC.

This clonotype was counted a few times. This could be a read error, since a much larger clone is one nucleotide away. The chain couples TRBV12-3 or TRBV12-4 to TRBJ2-7; 8 bases fit TRBD2. The CDR3 is 14 residues long. The CDR3 bases are TGTGCCAGCAGTTGGGGACTAGATTCCTACGAGCAGTGCTTC. Translated: CASSWGLDSYEQCF.

On this clonotype: A much larger clone differs from this one at a single base, so this may be a read error. The V call is TRBV29-1, the J call TRBJ1-3, with a possible D match to TRBD1 (5 bases). This CDR3 contains 14 residues. In germline, CDR1 is SQVTM, CDR2 ANQGSEA. The V and J ends lost 4 bases and 8 bases respectively, with 18 bases between them. The CDR3: CSVGLGQVGDTIYF. The DNA of the CDR3 is TGCAGCGTTGGTTTAGGACAAGTGGGAGACACCATATATTTT.

Comment on this clonotype: A junction end diverges from the germline sequence, so it may reflect a read error. The V and J genes are TRBV11-2 and TRBJ2-7, with 9 bases identical to TRBD2. The CDR3 loop spans 18 amino acids. Germline V gene data show CDR1 as SGHAT and CDR2 as FQNNGV. This CDR3 reads CVSSYLTSGESFSYEQYF. The CDR3 DNA follows: TGTGTCAGCAGCTACTTGACTAGCGGAGAATCTTTCTCGTACGAGCAGTACTTC.